Sequencing of this TCR beta chain was carried out in a study of cytomegalovirus exposure and HLA in healthy donors. Study-wide context: Samples from HLA-typed donors yielded about 85 million unique TCRs in an early data release.

The germline V gene encodes CDR1 SQVTM and CDR2 ANQGSEA. Trimming cost V 7 bases and J 0 bases; bases outside gene matches: 11. The CDR3 totals 16 residues. The PCR was carried out with 60 Vbeta primers and 13 Jbeta primers. Profiling relied on immunoSEQ multiplex PCR, and the TCRdb table lists in-frame clones only, not all of them. The repertoire holds around 200,000 clones, with about 80% as singletons. Sequencing input: PBMCs. The chain combines TRBV29-1 with TRBJ2-1, with 8 bases fitting TRBD2. This TCR came from a woman in her 30s in good health and CMV-seropositive. The CDR3 bases are TGCAGCGGTGTCAGAGGGACTAGACTCTCCTACAATGAGCAGTTCTTC. Protein product: CSGVRGTRLSYNEQFF.